The next 7 T cell receptor beta chains were all read from a single sample in a study of T cells in Graves' hyperthyroidism and ophthalmopathy. Amplified TCR beta CDR3 regions derived from RNA transcripts. Using the HTBI primer set, a first-round RT-PCR was run on the TCR CDR3. TCRdb processed the multiplex PCR reads anew with MiXCR; each CDR3 protein has one entry. The sample consists of under 750,000 distinct CDR3 sequences, around 20% of them appearing once. Material for sequencing was blood. These receptors came from a woman aged 45-60 years with Graves' hyperthyroidism that later progressed to Graves' ophthalmopathy.

This clonotype was counted only a few times. The gene calls are TRBV4-1 and TRBJ1-5; 7 bases map to TRBD1. The CDR3 loop spans 17 amino acids. Looked up from germline, CDR1 is MGHRA and CDR2 is YSYEKL. V shed 2 bases, J shed 4 bases, and the junction held 11 bases outside the gene matches. CDR3 nucleotide sequence: TGCGCCAGCAGCCAACATTTGGCAGGGGGAAGTAATCAGCCCCAGCATTTT. Encoded protein: CASSQHLAGGSNQPQHF.

This clonotype was recorded many times. The chain carries TRBV11-2 and TRBJ1-3; 7 bases match TRBD1. Germline V lookup: CDR1 SGHAT, CDR2 FQNNGV. V lost 4 bases to trimming and J lost 2 bases; unmatched junction nucleotides: 11. The length of the CDR3 is 17 residues. The CDR3 DNA reads TGTGCCAGCAGCTCCCCGGTAGGGACAGCGGCTGGAAACACCATATATTTT. This encodes CASSSPVGTAAGNTIYF.

This clonotype was recorded many times. This chain uses TRBV7-3 with TRBJ2-3; D is unclear. From germline, CDR1 is SGHTA and CDR2 FQGTGA. This CDR3 spans 14 amino acids. V lost 5 bases to trimming and J lost 0 bases, with 9 bases between them. CDR3 loop: CASSAVSSTDTQYF. The CDR3 nucleotides are TGTGCCAGCAGCGCAGTCTCCAGCACAGATACGCAGTATTTT.

This clonotype was recorded at least ten times. V gene TRBV3-1 combines with J gene TRBJ2-2, with 9 bases that match TRBD2. CDR3 size: 14 residues. The germline V gene encodes CDR1 LGHDT and CDR2 YNNKEL (reference sequence). V lost 2 bases, J lost 7 bases, and 2 bases stayed unmatched. The CDR3 spells CASSQRLADGELFF. CDR3 coding DNA: TGTGCCAGCAGCCAAAGACTAGCGGACGGGGAGCTGTTTTTT.

This clonotype was observed many times. The chain has TRBV11-2 and TRBJ1-6; 9 positions match TRBD1. The CDR3 runs 16 residues. J lost 7 bases, V lost 3 bases, and 7 bases had no gene match. Germline values: CDR1 SGHAT, CDR2 FQNNGV. CDR3 region: CASSFPSGTGNSPLHF. The CDR3 nucleotides read TGTGCCAGCAGCTTCCCATCCGGGACAGGGAATTCACCCCTCCACTTT.

The chain recombines TRBV18 with TRBJ1-3, with 9 positions matching TRBD1. Germline CDR1 and CDR2: KGHSH and LQKENI. J gave up 2 bases and V 6 bases, and 8 bases lay outside the gene matches. The CDR3 consists of 16 residues. The CDR3 sequence: CASSRGQGKAGNTIYF. The CDR3 coding sequence is TGTGCCAGCTCGCGGGGACAGGGAAAAGCTGGAAACACCATATATTTT.

This clonotype was observed at least ten times. The chain has TRBV7-2 and TRBJ1-5; D possibly corresponds to TRBD1 (6 bases). Germline V lookup: CDR1 SGHTA, CDR2 FQGNSA. Trimming removed 1 base from V and 4 bases from J, with 14 bases in between. The CDR3 extends over 16 amino acids. The chain's CDR3 is CASSLVSGAPNQPQHF. The CDR3 DNA sequence: TGTGCCAGCAGCTTAGTTTCGGGGGCCCCTAATCAGCCCCAGCATTTT.